This T cell receptor beta chain emerged from a study of shared T cell receptors in the human thymus. Sequenced by immunoSEQ multiplex PCR; TCRdb stores in-frame clones only, minus some. There are hundreds of thousands of clones in the sample; over 75% occur only once, and 0.009% to 0.0095% lies in the top ten. The CDR3 is 13 amino acids. In germline, CDR1 is MNHEY, CDR2 SMNVEV (reference sequence). Trimming pared 5 bases from V and 8 bases from J, leaving 13 bases between. The same sample was also studied in work on human thymus T cells. That investigation notes: Having surgery to correct congenital heart defects, healthy Finnish infants acted as the donors. From resections taken during corrective heart surgery, the thymus tissue was obtained. Highly overlapping thymic repertoires among unrelated individuals were reported in related research.

What was sequenced was thymocytes. The clonotype was recovered from a boy in the first two years of life with a congenital heart defect. This chain joins TRBV27 and TRBJ2-1; unclear D gene. Here the CDR3 DNA reads TGTGCCAGCAGTCCGCCGGTCCGTCATGAGCAGTTCTTC. It yields the protein CASSPPVRHEQFF.